This is a list of T cell receptor beta chains from one sample in a study of control samples from healthy donors and cancer patients. The assay was immunoSEQ multiplex PCR, and TCRdb's table has in-frame clones only and misses some. This sample has some 96,000 clones, with more than 80% found just once. Sequences were obtained from blood. These receptors were obtained from a man between 18 and 35 years old in good health. CDR3s leave out the opening cysteine and the closing phenylalanine or tryptophan.

v_gene	CDR3aa
TRBV10-1	ASSPGQGYEQF
TRBV2	ASSDAISGGLDEQY
TRBV30	AWWTSGRVYNEQF
TRBV5-5	ASSISGLAGGLGNEQF
TRBV5-1	ASSLESGLNTEAF
TRBV20-1	SASDSGAYEQY
TRBV3-1/TRBV3-2	ASSHYGPIYGYT
TRBV29-1	SAYPGRDTEAF
TRBV30	AWTVLATKTF
TRBV7-9	ASSLGGLEAF
TRBV2	ASSPLQSMNTEAF